This T cell receptor beta chain emerged from a study of blood T cells in healthy people across ages. On the study more broadly: Researchers report that template switching captured about one barcoded beta molecule per two T cells.

Alongside a J-beta primer mix, a sample-barcoded 5' primer served in a second PCR lasting roughly 7 to 12 cycles. TCRdb re-analysed the 5' RACE reads in MiXCR, keeping a single row per CDR3 protein. This sample has approximately 1,100,000 distinct CDR3 sequences, with around 43% found just once. Germline V gene lookup returns CDR1 SGHDT and CDR2 YYEEEE. Trimming cost V 2 bases and J 6 bases; bases outside gene matches: 5. The CDR3 extends over 13 amino acids. A remark on this clonotype: Its target is unknown.

Total RNA extracted from each sample amounted to at least 6 micrograms. Study results and limitations: Per million T cells, TCR beta diversity dropped roughly linearly as age increased. It was found that TCR beta diversity correlated strongly with the percentage of naive T cells.

The gene calls are TRBV5-6 and TRBJ2-7, with TRBD1 matching 7 bases. Material: blood. The sequence derives from a woman aged 55-69 years in good health. The CDR3 reads CASSFAQGPEQYF. The CDR3 region has the DNA TGTGCCAGCAGCTTCGCACAGGGGCCCGAGCAGTACTTC.